This T cell receptor (beta chain) is drawn from a study of T cell repertoires in cytomegalovirus infection. Overall study: Public TCR beta signatures were indicative of both CMV infection and a matching HLA type.

Points from the study as a whole: What dominated the ex vivo response were HLA-C-restricted CMV-specific TCR beta clonotypes.

Each CDR3 protein is one row after TCRdb ran MiXCR on the reads. The sample lists some 300,000 distinct CDR3 sequences; about a sixth were seen once. Ten or more counts support this clonotype. Its matching antigen is unknown. The sample comprised PBMCs. The receptor was isolated from a human donor in good health (CMV status not recorded). Some clones in this sample may be carry-over from other donors' samples.

The CDR3 DNA follows: TGTGCCAGCAGGGATTACAGGAGAAAGAACACCGGGGAGCTGTTTTTT. Translation gives CASRDYRRKNTGELFF. The chain links TRBV7-9 to TRBJ2-2; a possible D gene is TRBD1 (5 bases). V was clipped by 6 bases and J by 1 base, with 15 bases between them. The CDR3 consists of 16 residues. The germline gives CDR1 SEHNR, CDR2 FQNEAQ (reference sequence).